There are many counts of the clone carrying this TCR beta chain. Its matching antigen is unknown. A quantitative 5'-RACE method, one with molecular barcodes, was used to make TCR beta libraries. One entry per CDR3 protein, called by TCRdb with MiXCR from the 5' RACE reads. The sample gives a few hundred thousand distinct CDR3 sequences, roughly 10% of which show up once; 20% to 25% is in the top ten. The CDR3 extends over 12 amino acids. Germline V CDR1 and CDR2: SGHTA, FQGNSA. The V and J ends lost 6 bases and 5 bases respectively, with 9 bases between them. The data belong to a study of CD8 T cells in ankylosing spondylitis. Regarding the study as a whole: According to the report, clones linked to the disease were significantly enriched in matched synovial fluid samples taken from ankylosing spondylitis patients. Relatively rare in peripheral blood, disease-linked clones were also CD8+. In reactive arthritis synovial fluid and blood, some motif variants had been reported before.

The V gene is TRBV7-2, the J gene TRBJ2-3; unclear D gene. The TCR was taken from a male donor with ankylosing spondylitis or in good health (not recorded which). The sample consisted of blood, either unsorted or a sorted T cell fraction (not recorded which). In DNA, the CDR3 is TGTGCCAGCAGTTCGATGAGAGATACGCAGTATTTT. This sequence encodes CASSSMRDTQYF.